This TCR beta chain was recorded in a study of cytomegalovirus exposure and HLA in healthy donors (dated by TCRdb to 2016 to 2017). General notes on the study: An earlier analysis of around 600 of the donors reported approximately 270 Gb of sequence data and around 120 million unique TCR beta sequences from approximately 180 million T cells. Around 320 gigabases of sequencing data and tens of millions of unique TCR sequences were included in an early release covering 550 to 650 HLA-typed donors. The genetic ancestry cluster associated with self-reported Caucasian donors included about 81% of the roughly 400 genotyped donors. The study aimed to test whether cataloging public T cell receptors could reveal signatures of past pathogen exposure. The study used immunosequencing to profile the T cell repertoires of several hundred subjects and linked those repertoires to cytomegalovirus serostatus. Along with the approximately 700-subject first cohort, a separate validation cohort of some 130 different subjects was used. To predict cytomegalovirus infection status, the study brought together high-throughput TCR immunosequencing, statistical association of individual TCRs with disease status, and machine learning. A later analysis re-examined previously published TCR beta repertoires from more than 550 donors and added high-resolution HLA genotyping to investigate patterns of TCR occurrence. Rather than using new phenotypic data, the later analysis identified candidate immune exposures from TCR beta sequences and from how often those sequences occurred across donors. In an earlier analysis of 587 of the donors, high-throughput TCR beta sequencing was used to judge whether each TCR beta V gene segment behaved as functional or pseudogenic. Alongside the repertoire data, information on donor age, sex, ethnicity and CMV serostatus was compiled. A later genetic analysis took genome-wide SNP genotypes for 398 of the 666 donors and used that subset as a discovery cohort. Every repertoire in the discovery cohort had been generated on one and the same sequencing platform. HLA typing covered class I and class II loci at four-digit resolution. The number of typed donors differed by locus: roughly 620-640 for A, B, C, DRB1 and DQB1; approximately 530 for DQA1; 606 for DPA1; and roughly 490 for DPB1. Because of strong linkage in the cohort, roughly five DR-DQ haplotypes were treated as single units for association and clustering. On average, roughly 250,000 unique TCR beta nucleotide sequences were sequenced per donor among several hundred genotyped donors of the cohort, with approximately 18% of those sequences being non-productive.

Receptor libraries were prepared by the immunoSEQ multiplex PCR assay. For the multiplex PCR, a mixture combining 60 forward primers for TCR Vbeta segments and 13 reverse primers for TCR Jbeta segments was used. Amplification of the CDR3 region of rearranged TCR beta genes was performed with a multiplex PCR assay on genomic DNA. The amplified TCR beta libraries were sequenced on the Illumina HiSeq System as 87-base-pair reads. The study's own analysis went as follows. A later analysis tallied around 82 million unique TCR beta chains across the 650 to 750 repertoires, and around 9.9 million of those chains were shared by two or more donors. To remove PCR and sequencing errors, raw reads were error-corrected and collapsed into unique sequences using a nearest-neighbor algorithm that merged closely related sequences. To assign V, D and J gene segments, CDR3 sequences were aligned to IMGT reference sequences. For a sequence to be retained, a match of at least six nucleotides to both a V gene segment and a J gene segment was required. Rearrangements were classified as productive when the CDR3 lacked stop codons and remained in frame with V and J, and all other rearrangements were classified as non-productive. CDR3 was defined by IMGT convention, running from the second conserved V-encoded cysteine to the conserved J-encoded phenylalanine. In an earlier analysis of around 570 of the donors, sequences lacking an unambiguous match to a single V gene segment were excluded. An earlier analysis of a few hundred of the donors classified V segments as functional when productive rearrangements were above 56.7% and as segregating when the standard deviation between donors was above 5%. To diagnose cytomegalovirus status from the catalog of TCR beta chain sequences, a statistical classification framework was built. In a later analysis, V and J genes were assigned by comparing TCR nucleotide sequences against IMGT/GENE-DB human TR gene sequences. The TCRdist pipeline was used in a later analysis to assign CDR3 sequences and most-parsimonious VDJ recombination scenarios. In a later analysis, each TCR beta chain was defined by its CDR3 amino acid sequence together with its V-gene family, and reads without a unique V-gene family were excluded. To address suspected cross-contamination and a sequencing artifact, a later analysis removed 592 highly shared, low-generation-probability nucleotide sequences. For each public chain, a later analysis derived a clonal expansion index from normalized ranks of inferred template counts within each repertoire. Generation probabilities in a later analysis came from a VDJ recombination model fitted to out-of-frame rearrangements, and those results were checked against IGoR. In a later analysis, hypergeometric tests were used to score TCR-TCR, TCR-HLA and TCR-CMV co-occurrence, with a repertoire-size bias correction applied to TCR pairs. A later analysis estimated false discovery rates by permuting HLA or CMV assignments 20 times. A later analysis grouped co-occurring TCRs with DBSCAN, adding TCRdist sequence similarity when clustering within HLA-allele-positive subsets. Repertoires with fewer than 30,000 or more than 120,000 public chains, plus five repertoires with anomalous nucleotide sharing, were excluded from co-occurrence clustering. Held by TCRdb, this immuneACCESS table contains in-frame sequences only and omits some clones. Under half of the omission traces to an unresolved V gene where checked; the cause of the rest is unknown. That table supplies the V and J calls and clone size; D and trimming were determined from the DNA. For this sample there are about 200,000 clones; over 80% appear just once. Over 0.65% of the sample belongs to the ten largest clones.

The investigation overall reported the following: Cytomegalovirus status was reported to be diagnosed by the classifier with high specificity and sensitivity in both the original and validation cohorts. In a later analysis, several top co-occurrence clusters were reported to appear linked to parvovirus B19, influenza, CMV and Epstein-Barr virus. A later analysis found that most CMV-associated TCR beta chains appeared HLA-restricted, with HLA associations seemingly driven largely by CMV exposure. Linkage disequilibrium might explain the correlated functional status among segregating V segments, but an unknown experimental factor could not be excluded. Assigning TCR associations to individual alleles was difficult when HLA alleles, especially DR and DQ, strongly co-occurred. The earlier analysis of 587 of the donors excluded 15 to 20 rarely observed V segments, including chromosome 9 orphons, because counts were too low. A further reported finding was that TCR beta sequences accurately predicted the HLA-A and HLA-B alleles for most subjects in the first cohort. V-gene and J-gene trimming of TCR beta chains was associated with a missense DCLRE1C variant in a later genetic analysis, and the association was replicated in an independent cohort. For the cohort, immune exposure information was limited to CMV serostatus. Compared with equally common non-associated chains, HLA-associated TCR beta chains in a later analysis were more clonally expanded and had lower generation probabilities. Because the 87-base-pair reads could not distinguish some IMGT-functional V segments, including TRBV6-2 and TRBV6-3, those segments were excluded. This cohort had only TCR beta chains sequenced, and the lack of alpha or paired-chain data limited which features could be detected. Most TCR sequences were observed very rarely across donors, whereas some public TCRs were present in many individuals. The presence/absence analyses assumed that sequencing depth was roughly uniform across donors, and that assumption may not be true. The sequencing pipeline was judged likely to have produced a cluster of highly shared sequence variants as a technical artifact. According to a later analysis, TCR association rates differed among HLA loci, with DRB1 alleles showing the most associated TCRs and HLA-C alleles showing the fewest. Three of the identified cytomegalovirus-associated TCR beta chains were confirmed in vitro to be specific for cytomegalovirus antigens. A later genetic analysis reported fewer N-insertions in productive TCRs among donors in an Asian-associated ancestry cluster than the roughly 700-donor mean. The authors suggested that the approach could potentially be generalized to other disease states and immunological phenotypes. Because some donors lacked HLA typing at each locus, the association tests relied only on the typed subset. Specific HLA alleles were associated with more than 15,000 TCR beta sequences at a false discovery rate of 0.05 in a later analysis. The study listed 164 TCR beta chains as associated with cytomegalovirus. Broadly in line with IMGT annotations, most TCR beta V segments showed up in productive rearrangements about 90% or about 30% of the time in an earlier analysis of approximately 640 of the donors.

The cohort consisted of some 670 healthy bone marrow donors. Cohort members were all nominally healthy when sampled, although unrecorded immune exposures were likely present. The donor tested CMV seronegative and was one of the 352 seronegative cohort members. A peripheral blood sample was collected from each donor, and TCR beta sequencing was performed on peripheral blood mononuclear cells. The Qiagen DNeasy Blood Extraction Kit was used to extract genomic DNA from the blood cell samples. From the germline V gene, CDR1 is MGHRA and CDR2 is YSYEKL. From cysteine to phenylalanine, the CDR3 is 14 amino acids long. This entry keeps only the CDR3 DNA: 42 bases, framed from base 1. Relative to germline, V is 0 bases shorter and J is 9 bases shorter, with 15 bases between their ends. A remark on this clone: Its specific antigen is unknown. No base quality information exists; no much larger clone differs at one position.

The sequenced material came from PBMCs. The source is a boy aged 2-9 years in good health and CMV-seronegative. The chain joins TRBV4-1 to TRBJ2-7, with the D segment identity uncertain. The DNA reads as follows: TGCGCCAGCAGCCAAGATGGCACTACCCGAGGGCAGTACTTC. Translated, this is CASSQDGTTRGQYF.